These T cell receptor beta chains were read from a single sample in a study of shared clonotypes between healthy human individuals. The protocol was immunoSEQ multiplex PCR, while the TCRdb copy is restricted to in-frame clones and leaves out a portion. The data show some 1,600,000 clones, approximately 98% seen once. Sequenced: naive CD4+ T cells sorted from blood. These receptor sequences come from a man aged 25-45 years in good health. Each CDR3 is given with its conserved first and last residue. The D gene is left open where the match is weak. Clone sizes are given selectively: once, few, many, or a class where the clone is expanded.

CDR3nt,CDR3aa,j_gene,v_gene,d_gene,abundance
TGTGCCAGCAGAGTTCGGAACTACAATGAGCAGTTCTTC,CASRVRNYNEQFF,TRBJ2-1,TRBV5-6,.,.
TGCGCCAGCAGCCAAGATCCCCCAATTGGGGCGACCGAGCAGTACTTC,CASSQDPPIGATEQYF,TRBJ2-7,TRBV4-3,.,.
TGCAGCGTTGTGGGGAGGTTTACCGGGGAGCTGTTTTTT,CSVVGRFTGELFF,TRBJ2-2,TRBV29-1,.,.
TGCGCCAGCTCGTCCGGGTCCCACTTCACAGATACGCAGTATTTT,CASSSGSHFTDTQYF,TRBJ2-3,TRBV5-1,.,once
TGTGCCAGCTCACCAAGGGGGATGAGCACCGGGGAGCTGTTTTTT,CASSPRGMSTGELFF,TRBJ2-2,TRBV18,.,.
TGTGCCAGCAGTGATCCGGGACAGGGGAATGAAAAACTGTTTTTT,CASSDPGQGNEKLFF,TRBJ1-4,TRBV6-1,TRBD1,.
TGTGCCAGCAGGGACGGGAGGGGTCCTAGCAATCAGCCCCAGCATTTT,CASRDGRGPSNQPQHF,TRBJ1-5,TRBV2,.,once
TGTGCCAGCAGTGTCCGGGACAGTAACACTGAAGCTTTCTTT,CASSVRDSNTEAFF,TRBJ1-1,TRBV6-1,TRBD1,.
TGCGCCAGCAGCCAAGTACTGGAGGGAGCTTTCTTT,CASSQVLEGAFF,TRBJ1-1,TRBV4-1,.,.
TGTGCCAGCTCACCCCGGTCAGGTCTGGGTTACAATGAGCAGTTCTTC,CASSPRSGLGYNEQFF,TRBJ2-1,TRBV18,.,.
TGTGCCATCAGGAGCGGGGCCATCTACAATGAGCAGTTCTTC,CAIRSGAIYNEQFF,TRBJ2-1,TRBV10-3,TRBD2,.
TGCGCCAGCGCCCGGGGGACAGGCTATGGCTACACCTTC,CASARGTGYGYTF,TRBJ1-2,TRBV4-3,TRBD1,.
TGTGCCACCAGCAGAGATGACTCGAACAGGGCCCTCAGACAGCATTTT,CATSRDDSNRALRQHF,TRBJ1-5,TRBV15,.,.
TGCGCCAGCAGCCCGGGACTAGCGGGATGGGAGTTCTTC,CASSPGLAGWEFF,TRBJ2-1,TRBV5-1,TRBD2,.
TGTGCCAGTAGTATAGACTCAGGTACAGAGACCCAGTACTTC,CASSIDSGTETQYF,TRBJ2-5,TRBV19,.,.
TGTGCCTGGAGTCGAGACGCGCTGTTTTTT,CAWSRDALFF,TRBJ2-2,TRBV30,.,.
TGTGCCAGCATGGGACTACAGCGGGAGCGCAATGAGCAGTTCTTC,CASMGLQRERNEQFF,TRBJ2-1,TRBV2,TRBD2,.
TGTGCCAGCAGCTTCGGTGGGACAGGGATTTTTTACGAGCAGTACTTC,CASSFGGTGIFYEQYF,TRBJ2-7,TRBV11-2,TRBD1,.
TGTGCCAGCATCCGGTCGGGAGTTACCTACGAGCAGTACTTC,CASIRSGVTYEQYF,TRBJ2-7,TRBV2,.,.
TGTGCCTGGAGGCACAGCATGAACACTGAAGCTTTCTTT,CAWRHSMNTEAFF,TRBJ1-1,TRBV30,.,.
TGTGCCAGCACCACAGGGGCCCCTGGGGCCAACGTCCTGACTTTC,CASTTGAPGANVLTF,TRBJ2-6,TRBV7-9,TRBD1,.
TGTGCCATCAGTGCCCCGGAGCACAATGAGCAGTTCTTC,CAISAPEHNEQFF,TRBJ2-1,TRBV10-3,.,.
TGTGCCAGCAGTCCGACTAGCGGGGCTCAGTACTTC,CASSPTSGAQYF,TRBJ2-4,TRBV6-5,TRBD2,.
TGTGCCAGCTCACCGGGCAGGGGTCAGCCCCAGCATTTT,CASSPGRGQPQHF,TRBJ1-5,TRBV18,.,few
TGTGCCAGCAGTCACAAGGGGCCACAAGAGACCCAGTACTTC,CASSHKGPQETQYF,TRBJ2-5,TRBV28,.,.
TGTGCCAGCAGCGTGGGGACTAGCGGGAAGGGAGAGCAGTTCTTC,CASSVGTSGKGEQFF,TRBJ2-1,TRBV9,TRBD2,once
TGCGCCAGCAGCTTGGTACATACTAGCGGGAGGGAAGGCACCGGGGAGCTGTTTTTT,CASSLVHTSGREGTGELFF,TRBJ2-2,TRBV5-1,TRBD2,.
TGTGCCAGCACCTCCGCTAGCGGGGCTAACAATGAGCAGTTCTTC,CASTSASGANNEQFF,TRBJ2-1,TRBV5-4,TRBD2,.
TGTGCCAGCAGCTTGGCTAGCCGGGTATTCCATGGCTACACCTTC,CASSLASRVFHGYTF,TRBJ1-2,TRBV5-4,.,.
TGTGCCTGGTTCGGGGGCAGCTACACCTTC,CAWFGGSYTF,TRBJ1-2,TRBV30,.,.
TGCGCCAGCAGCTTGGAGGGAGACCCCTACTACGAGCAGTACTTC,CASSLEGDPYYEQYF,TRBJ2-7,TRBV5-1,.,.
TGTGCCAGCTCACCTCTAGCGGAGCGAGTGGAGCAGTACTTC,CASSPLAERVEQYF,TRBJ2-7,TRBV18,TRBD2,.
TGTGCCAGCAGCTTAATCGGGTGGGCGGGAGCCGGCTACAATGAGCAGTTCTTC,CASSLIGWAGAGYNEQFF,TRBJ2-1,TRBV7-8,TRBD2,.
TGCGCCAGCAGCGCGGACGGGAACTACGAGCAGTACTTC,CASSADGNYEQYF,TRBJ2-7,TRBV5-1,.,.
TGTGCCATCAGTGAGTCAAGGGGTGGCCAGCCCCAGCATTTT,CAISESRGGQPQHF,TRBJ1-5,TRBV10-3,.,.
TGTGCCAGCAGCCGAATTTGGGGCCAGATGAACACTGAAGCTTTCTTT,CASSRIWGQMNTEAFF,TRBJ1-1,TRBV28,.,.